One sample yielded the 21 T cell receptor beta chains listed below, sequenced in a study of CD8 T cells in ankylosing spondylitis. MiXCR, run by TCRdb on the 5' RACE reads, gives a single entry per CDR3 protein. The table records about 150,000 distinct CDR3 sequences, roughly 44% of them present only once. The sequenced material came from synovial fluid, either unsorted or a sorted T cell fraction (not recorded which). These receptors originate from a male donor with ankylosing spondylitis.

The V and J genes are TRBV9 and TRBJ2-2; D may match TRBD1 or TRBD2 (5 bases each). The germline gives CDR1 SGDLS, CDR2 YYNGEE. V dropped 4 bases and J dropped 4 bases, with 20 bases sitting between them. The CDR3 contains 17 residues. In DNA form, the CDR3 reads TGTGCCAGCAGCCTGGGGAGAGGACGGGGCGGCACCGGGGAGCTGTTTTTT. This codes for CASSLGRGRGGTGELFF. Using reference TRBV9 and TRBJ2-2 for the parts outside the CDR3, the full variable domain is DSGVTQTPKHLITATGQRVTLRCSPRSGDLSVYWYQQSLDQGLQFLIQYYNGEERAKGNILERFSAQQFPDLHSELNLSSLELGDSALYFCASSLGRGRGGTGELFFGEGSRLTVL.

The chain recombines TRBV2 with TRBJ1-2, with D perhaps TRBD1 (5 bases). Trimming removed 0 bases from V and 8 bases from J, with 19 bases in between. The CDR3 runs 16 residues. Germline lookup yields CDR1 SNHLY and CDR2 FYNNEI. CDR3 region: CASSEALTGAGGGYTF. In nucleotides, the CDR3 is TGTGCCAGCAGTGAAGCGCTCACAGGCGCTGGTGGGGGCTACACCTTC.

The chain couples TRBV20-1 to TRBJ2-1; 8 positions agree with TRBD2. CDR1 and CDR2 (germline): DFQATT, SNEGSKA (reference sequence). The CDR3 has 13 residues. The J segment lost 8 bases and the V segment lost 6 bases, leaving 9 bases of the junction unmatched. The CDR3 DNA reads as TGCAGTGCCCGGCGGCGGGGGGAGGATGAGCAGTTCTTC. This gives the protein CSARRRGEDEQFF.

There are a few counts of this clonotype. The V call is TRBV12-3 or TRBV12-4, the J call TRBJ2-5; D gene unclear. The V end was cut by 1 base, the J end by 1 base, with 4 bases between. This CDR3 has 13 residues. In nucleotides, the CDR3 is TGTGCCAGCAGTTTAGACAGCCAAGAGACCCAGTACTTC. Translated: CASSLDSQETQYF.

The chain recombines TRBV18 with TRBJ2-7; D not certain. Germline V gives CDR1 KGHSH, CDR2 LQKENI. Deletions cut 4 bases from V and 2 bases from J, with 9 bases between. This CDR3 is built from 13 residues. The CDR3 protein is CASSLFVTYEQYF. CDR3 coding DNA: TGTGCCAGCTCACTCTTCGTGACCTACGAGCAGTACTTC.

The chain combines TRBV6-5 with TRBJ1-2; the D gene is possibly TRBD1 (5 bases). V lost 7 bases and J 8 bases, leaving 11 bases between the germline ends. CDR1 MNHEY and CDR2 SVGAGI come from the germline V gene. The CDR3 is made up of 11 amino acids. CDR3 sequence reads: CASMGHEGYTF. The CDR3 DNA reads as TGTGCCAGCATGGGGCATGAGGGCTACACCTTC.

This clonotype was counted a few times. The chain employs TRBV27 and TRBJ1-2, with 7 bases lining up with TRBD1. Germline loops: CDR1 MNHEY, CDR2 SMNVEV (reference sequence). The J segment lost 5 bases and the V segment lost 1 base, leaving 1 base of the junction unmatched. CDR3 length: 13 residues. CDR3 nucleotide sequence: TGTGCCAGCAGTTTATACAGGGGATATGGCTACACCTTC. It yields the protein CASSLYRGYGYTF.

The genes are TRBV20-1 and TRBJ2-2; D might be TRBD2 (6 bases). Trimming took off 0 bases at V and 10 bases at J, with 15 bases between the two ends. The CDR3 is 14 amino acids. In germline, CDR1 is DFQATT, CDR2 SNEGSKA (reference sequence). CDR3 in amino acids: CSARERDSPVELFF. The CDR3 DNA reads TGCAGTGCTAGAGAACGGGACTCCCCCGTGGAGCTGTTTTTT.

The chain combines TRBV4-3 with TRBJ1-5, with 8 bases matching TRBD1. In germline, CDR1 is LGHNA, CDR2 YSLEER. The CDR3 sequence is 15 residues long. V was pared by 1 base and J by 1 base, with 0 bases of the junction left unmatched. The CDR3 DNA sequence: TGCGCCAGCAGCCAAGGGACAGGGAGCAATCAGCCCCAGCATTTT. This gives the protein CASSQGTGSNQPQHF.

In its sample, this clonotype was seen a few times. V and J are TRBV20-1 and TRBJ1-1; 7 positions match TRBD1. J lost 4 bases, V lost 8 bases, and 13 bases had no gene match. Germline V gene sequence: CDR1 DFQATT, CDR2 SNEGSKA (reference sequence). The CDR3 loop spans 14 amino acids. The chain's CDR3 is CSWKKGGEVTEAFF. Here the CDR3 DNA reads TGCAGTTGGAAAAAAGGGGGCGAAGTCACTGAAGCTTTCTTT.

Only a few counts were recorded for this clonotype. This chain uses TRBV4-1 with TRBJ2-7, with a tentative D call TRBD2 (5 bases). Germline-derived CDR1 and CDR2 are MGHRA and YSYEKL. This CDR3 has 16 residues. V lost 1 base to trimming and J lost 2 bases, with 15 bases between them. The CDR3 nucleotides are TGCGCCAGCAGCCAAGGGGATGCGGGTCGTCCCTACGAGCAGTACTTC. Residues: CASSQGDAGRPYEQYF.

This clonotype has a handful of counts. The chain recombines TRBV10-3 with TRBJ1-5, with D possibly being TRBD1 (5 bases). The V gene lost 10 bases and the J gene lost 5 bases, with 21 bases spanning the gap. The CDR3 loop spans 15 amino acids. Looked up from germline, CDR1 is ENHRY and CDR2 is SYGVKD. The CDR3 DNA reads TGTGCCACAGGGACCATCCCCTCAATTGATCAGCCCCAGCATTTT. It yields the protein CATGTIPSIDQPQHF.

This clonotype has more than one count but fewer than ten. The chain links TRBV7-9 to TRBJ2-1; 7 bases match TRBD2. Germline values: CDR1 SEHNR, CDR2 FQNEAQ (reference sequence). The J segment lost 9 bases and the V segment lost 2 bases, leaving 1 base of the junction unmatched. The CDR3 extends over 12 amino acids. The CDR3 spells CASSLPGGEQFF. The CDR3 nucleotides are TGTGCCAGCAGCTTACCGGGGGGTGAGCAGTTCTTC.

This rearrangement joins TRBV7-9 to TRBJ1-3; possibly TRBD1 for D (6 bases). CDR3 length: 16 residues. Trimming took 6 bases from V and 2 from J, leaving 17 bases between them. Germline V gives CDR1 SEHNR, CDR2 FQNEAQ (reference sequence). CDR3: CASRSRGHNPGNTIYF. The DNA for the CDR3 is TGTGCCAGCAGATCTAGGGGACATAACCCTGGAAACACCATATATTTT.

This clonotype was observed many times. The chain combines TRBV6-2 or TRBV6-3 with TRBJ1-6; no reliable D call. The CDR3 is made up of 16 amino acids. Germline V gene data show CDR1 as MNHEY and CDR2 as SVGEGT. Trimming cost V 1 base and J 6 bases, with 13 bases left between them. CDR3 region: CASSYLDDFGNSPLHF. CDR3 in DNA: TGTGCCAGCAGTTACTTGGATGATTTCGGTAATTCACCCCTCCACTTT.

The chain has TRBV6-1 and TRBJ2-2; perhaps TRBD1 as D (5 bases). Trimming removed 6 bases at V and 0 bases at J, with 14 bases between. Per germline, CDR1 MNHNS and CDR2 SASEGT. CDR3 length: 16 residues. CDR3 DNA sequence: TGTGCCAGCAGAAAACGGCAGGGTGCGAACACCGGGGAGCTGTTTTTT. As protein: CASRKRQGANTGELFF.

The chain joins TRBV4-2 to TRBJ2-1, with 8 bases aligning to TRBD2. After removal of 2 bases from V and 5 bases from J, the junction contained 5 bases not matched to a gene. Germline CDR1 reads LGHNA; CDR2 reads YNFKEQ. The CDR3 is 15 amino acids. CDR3: CASSQWTSLHNEQFF. The CDR3 DNA is TGTGCCAGCAGCCAATGGACTAGCCTCCACAATGAGCAGTTCTTC.

This clonotype has more than one count but fewer than ten. V usage is TRBV20-1 and J usage is TRBJ2-7, with D perhaps matching TRBD2 (6 bases). The CDR3 length is 15 residues. Germline V gene sequence: CDR1 DFQATT, CDR2 SNEGSKA (reference sequence). The germline V and J ends were trimmed by 0 bases and 7 bases, with 19 bases remaining between them. As DNA, the CDR3 is TGCAGTGCTAGAGATAGTGGAGGACTACCCTCGGAGCAGTACTTC. It encodes CSARDSGGLPSEQYF.

The V call is TRBV4-1, the J call TRBJ1-5, with 8 bases aligning to TRBD1. With 2 bases clipped from V and 2 bases from J, the junction kept 5 bases outside the gene matches. Germline lookup yields CDR1 MGHRA and CDR2 YSYEKL. The CDR3 loop spans 16 amino acids. This chain's CDR3 is CASSQFGQGGNQPQHF. The CDR3 DNA sequence: TGCGCCAGCAGCCAATTCGGACAGGGAGGCAATCAGCCCCAGCATTTT.

The gene calls are TRBV4-1 and TRBJ2-2, with a tentative D call TRBD2 (5 bases). The V end lost 0 bases, the J end lost 6 bases, and 17 bases lay between the germline ends. The CDR3 is 17 residues long. CDR1 and CDR2 (germline): MGHRA, YSYEKL. In DNA, the CDR3 is TGCGCCAGCAGCCAAGAGGTTGGCCTACTAGACTCCGGGGAGCTGTTTTTT. It codes for CASSQEVGLLDSGELFF.

This chain uses TRBV12-3 or TRBV12-4 with TRBJ1-4; 12 bases line up with TRBD1. There are 14 residues in the CDR3. The junction had 1 base not matched to a gene; V was cut back by 3 bases and J by 8 bases. The CDR3 loop reads CASSLGQGAEKLFF. The CDR3 DNA reads TGTGCCAGCAGTTTGGGACAGGGGGCGGAAAAACTGTTTTTT.